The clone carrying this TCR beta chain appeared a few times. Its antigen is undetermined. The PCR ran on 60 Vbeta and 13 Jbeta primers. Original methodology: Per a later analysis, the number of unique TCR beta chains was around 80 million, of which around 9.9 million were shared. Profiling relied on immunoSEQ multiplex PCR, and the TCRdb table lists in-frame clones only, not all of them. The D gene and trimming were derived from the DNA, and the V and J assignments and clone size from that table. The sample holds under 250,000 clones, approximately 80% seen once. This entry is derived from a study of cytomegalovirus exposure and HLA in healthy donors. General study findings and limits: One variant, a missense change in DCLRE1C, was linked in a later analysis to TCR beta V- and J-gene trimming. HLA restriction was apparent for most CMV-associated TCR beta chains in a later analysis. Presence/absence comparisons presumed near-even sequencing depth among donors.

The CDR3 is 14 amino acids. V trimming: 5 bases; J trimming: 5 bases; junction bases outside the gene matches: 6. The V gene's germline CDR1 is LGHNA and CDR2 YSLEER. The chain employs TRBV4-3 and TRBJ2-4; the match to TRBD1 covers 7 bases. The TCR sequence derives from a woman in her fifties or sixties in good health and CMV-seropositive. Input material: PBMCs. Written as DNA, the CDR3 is TGCGCCAGCAGCTTCCGGGACAGCCAAAACATTCAGTACTTC. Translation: CASSFRDSQNIQYF.